Listed below are T cell receptor beta chains from one sample, sequenced in a study of quantifying T cell responses using KT2 cells. In TCRdb, the UMI-ligation and nested PCR reads were re-called with MiXCR into one record per CDR3 protein. The table shows some 50,000 distinct CDR3 sequences, with around a tenth occurring only once. The specimen sequenced was PBMCs spiked with cells of the T cell clone KT2. These receptors were obtained from a human donor. The CDR3 runs from the conserved cysteine through the conserved F or W. The order of the fields is J gene, V gene, clone size, D gene, CDR3 protein, CDR3 DNA. D genes are given only for firm matches. Size values are once, few and many counts, or a class for expanded clones, and some rows have none.

J gene: TRBJ2-7
V gene: TRBV2
clone size: NA
D gene: NA
CDR3 protein: CASSAGSVPSYEQYF
CDR3 DNA: TGTGCCAGCAGTGCGGGCTCAGTTCCCTCCTACGAGCAGTACTTC

J gene: TRBJ2-7
V gene: TRBV2
clone size: NA
D gene: NA
CDR3 protein: CASSPEVDEQYF
CDR3 DNA: TGTGCCAGCAGTCCGGAAGTCGACGAGCAGTACTTC

J gene: TRBJ2-5
V gene: TRBV29-1
clone size: many
D gene: NA
CDR3 protein: CSVGEETQYF
CDR3 DNA: TGCAGCGTTGGAGAAGAGACCCAGTACTTC

J gene: TRBJ2-3
V gene: TRBV20-1
clone size: NA
D gene: NA
CDR3 protein: CSVSKEVSDTAQYF
CDR3 DNA: TGCAGTGTAAGCAAAGAAGTATCAGATACGGCGCAGTATTTT

J gene: TRBJ2-1
V gene: TRBV12-3/TRBV12-4
clone size: NA
D gene: TRBD1
CDR3 protein: CASSHTSTGARDNEQFF
CDR3 DNA: TGTGCCAGCAGCCACACATCGACAGGGGCGAGGGACAATGAGCAGTTCTTC

J gene: TRBJ1-5
V gene: TRBV12-3/TRBV12-4
clone size: few
D gene: NA
CDR3 protein: CASRPPGVQQPQHF
CDR3 DNA: TGTGCCAGCAGACCACCGGGGGTTCAACAGCCCCAGCATTTT

J gene: TRBJ2-7
V gene: TRBV12-5
clone size: NA
D gene: NA
CDR3 protein: CASGPEGVYEQYF
CDR3 DNA: TGTGCTAGTGGTCCCGAGGGGGTTTACGAGCAGTACTTC

J gene: TRBJ1-1
V gene: TRBV2
clone size: NA
D gene: TRBD1
CDR3 protein: CASTGQFDSPEAFF
CDR3 DNA: TGTGCCAGCACGGGACAGTTCGACAGCCCTGAAGCTTTCTTT

J gene: TRBJ2-7
V gene: TRBV9
clone size: medium-sized
D gene: TRBD1
CDR3 protein: CASSERTGGYEQYF
CDR3 DNA: TGTGCCAGCAGCGAGCGGACAGGCGGGTACGAGCAGTACTTC

J gene: TRBJ2-4
V gene: TRBV5-6
clone size: NA
D gene: NA
CDR3 protein: CASSLRGLKNIQYF
CDR3 DNA: TGTGCCAGCAGCCTACGCGGCCTCAAAAACATTCAGTACTTC

J gene: TRBJ2-5
V gene: TRBV12-3/TRBV12-4
clone size: many
D gene: NA
CDR3 protein: CASSLATMEVQETQYF
CDR3 DNA: TGTGCCAGCAGTTTAGCTACAATGGAGGTACAAGAGACCCAGTACTTC

J gene: TRBJ2-7
V gene: TRBV15
clone size: few
D gene: NA
CDR3 protein: CATSGSGTFYEQYF
CDR3 DNA: TGTGCCACCAGCGGATCCGGGACATTCTACGAGCAGTACTTC

J gene: TRBJ1-2
V gene: TRBV24-1
clone size: NA
D gene: NA
CDR3 protein: CATSVSGKDGYTF
CDR3 DNA: TGTGCCACCAGTGTCTCTGGGAAAGATGGCTACACCTTC

J gene: TRBJ2-1
V gene: TRBV3-1
clone size: many
D gene: NA
CDR3 protein: CASSHPGTVSFNEQFF
CDR3 DNA: TGTGCCAGCAGCCACCCCGGGACGGTATCCTTCAATGAGCAGTTCTTC

J gene: TRBJ2-7
V gene: TRBV4-1
clone size: few
D gene: TRBD2
CDR3 protein: CASSQERESYEQYF
CDR3 DNA: TGCGCCAGCAGCCAAGAGCGGGAGTCCTACGAGCAGTACTTC

J gene: TRBJ1-2
V gene: TRBV6-5
clone size: few
D gene: NA
CDR3 protein: CASSYSVYNNYGYTF
CDR3 DNA: TGTGCCAGCAGTTACTCTGTTTACAATAACTATGGCTACACCTTC

J gene: TRBJ2-1
V gene: TRBV6-2/TRBV6-3
clone size: NA
D gene: TRBD2
CDR3 protein: CASSKLAGPKSEQFF
CDR3 DNA: TGTGCCAGCAGTAAACTAGCGGGCCCTAAGAGTGAGCAGTTCTTC

J gene: TRBJ1-2
V gene: TRBV3-1
clone size: NA
D gene: TRBD1
CDR3 protein: CASSRGQGAGGYGYTF
CDR3 DNA: TGTGCCAGCAGTCGCGGACAGGGGGCTGGTGGCTATGGCTACACCTTC

J gene: TRBJ1-5
V gene: TRBV12-3/TRBV12-4
clone size: few
D gene: NA
CDR3 protein: CASSPKWGRGNQPQHF
CDR3 DNA: TGTGCCAGCAGTCCCAAATGGGGACGAGGCAATCAGCCCCAGCATTTT

J gene: TRBJ2-2
V gene: TRBV2
clone size: many
D gene: NA
CDR3 protein: CASSETRVGTGELFF
CDR3 DNA: TGTGCCAGCAGTGAAACCAGGGTAGGGACCGGGGAGCTGTTTTTT

J gene: TRBJ2-1
V gene: TRBV7-2
clone size: many
D gene: NA
CDR3 protein: CASSLELVGIEQFF
CDR3 DNA: TGTGCCAGCAGCTTAGAATTAGTCGGGATAGAGCAGTTCTTC

J gene: TRBJ1-1
V gene: TRBV20-1
clone size: NA
D gene: NA
CDR3 protein: CSAGSPNTEAFF
CDR3 DNA: TGCAGTGCAGGTAGCCCGAACACTGAAGCTTTCTTT

J gene: TRBJ2-1
V gene: TRBV12-3/TRBV12-4
clone size: NA
D gene: TRBD2
CDR3 protein: CASSSIYGLAGWSEQFF
CDR3 DNA: TGTGCCAGCAGTTCTATTTACGGACTAGCGGGTTGGAGTGAGCAGTTCTTC

J gene: TRBJ1-5
V gene: TRBV18
clone size: many
D gene: NA
CDR3 protein: CASSPGGPNQPQHF
CDR3 DNA: TGTGCCAGCTCACCGGGGGGGCCCAATCAGCCCCAGCATTTT

J gene: TRBJ1-1
V gene: TRBV5-1
clone size: NA
D gene: NA
CDR3 protein: CASRGETQGNTEAFF
CDR3 DNA: TGCGCCAGCAGGGGGGAGACACAGGGGAACACTGAAGCTTTCTTT

J gene: TRBJ1-4
V gene: TRBV6-5
clone size: few
D gene: NA
CDR3 protein: CASSYSNPGRRKLFF
CDR3 DNA: TGTGCCAGCAGTTACTCAAACCCGGGACGCCGGAAACTGTTTTTT

J gene: TRBJ1-2
V gene: TRBV3-1
clone size: few
D gene: NA
CDR3 protein: CASSLRDKYYTF
CDR3 DNA: TGTGCCAGCAGCCTTCGGGACAAGTACTACACCTTC

J gene: TRBJ1-5
V gene: TRBV7-9
clone size: NA
D gene: NA
CDR3 protein: CASSEDGGNQPQHF
CDR3 DNA: TGTGCCAGCAGCGAGGACGGGGGCAATCAGCCCCAGCATTTT

J gene: TRBJ1-5
V gene: TRBV6-1
clone size: NA
D gene: NA
CDR3 protein: CASSEVRGQPQHF
CDR3 DNA: TGTGCCAGCAGTGAGGTCCGGGGGCAGCCCCAGCATTTT

J gene: TRBJ2-3
V gene: TRBV12-3/TRBV12-4
clone size: NA
D gene: TRBD2
CDR3 protein: CASTPKTSGGAPSKGDTQYF
CDR3 DNA: TGTGCCAGCACCCCGAAGACTAGCGGGGGGGCCCCGTCGAAAGGAGATACGCAGTATTTT

J gene: TRBJ2-1
V gene: TRBV24-1
clone size: NA
D gene: NA
CDR3 protein: CATSDLRGGQYNEQFF
CDR3 DNA: TGTGCCACCAGTGATTTGCGGGGGGGACAGTACAATGAGCAGTTCTTC

J gene: TRBJ2-1
V gene: TRBV7-3
clone size: NA
D gene: TRBD1
CDR3 protein: CASSPRDSSYNEQFF
CDR3 DNA: TGTGCCAGCAGTCCCCGGGACAGCTCCTACAATGAGCAGTTCTTC

J gene: TRBJ2-3
V gene: TRBV6-4
clone size: medium-sized
D gene: TRBD2
CDR3 protein: CASGRTSEDTQYF
CDR3 DNA: TGTGCCAGCGGTCGAACTAGCGAGGATACGCAGTATTTT

J gene: TRBJ2-1
V gene: TRBV11-3
clone size: NA
D gene: NA
CDR3 protein: CASSFASAYNEQFF
CDR3 DNA: TGTGCCAGCAGCTTTGCATCGGCCTACAATGAGCAGTTCTTC

J gene: TRBJ2-3
V gene: TRBV18
clone size: many
D gene: TRBD1
CDR3 protein: CASSPTGADTQYF
CDR3 DNA: TGTGCCAGCTCACCTACAGGGGCAGATACGCAGTATTTT

J gene: TRBJ2-3
V gene: TRBV12-3/TRBV12-4
clone size: NA
D gene: NA
CDR3 protein: CAARVADTQYF
CDR3 DNA: TGTGCCGCGCGAGTGGCAGATACGCAGTATTTT

J gene: TRBJ2-7
V gene: TRBV2
clone size: many
D gene: NA
CDR3 protein: CASSEYGTGLGSYEQYF
CDR3 DNA: TGTGCCAGCAGTGAGTACGGTACGGGGCTGGGCTCCTACGAGCAGTACTTC

J gene: TRBJ1-1
V gene: TRBV5-1
clone size: few
D gene: NA
CDR3 protein: CASSFEGTNTEAFF
CDR3 DNA: TGCGCCAGCAGCTTTGAGGGAACGAACACTGAAGCTTTCTTT

J gene: TRBJ2-3
V gene: TRBV5-8
clone size: many
D gene: NA
CDR3 protein: CAPGGRGLTDTQYF
CDR3 DNA: TGTGCCCCTGGAGGGAGGGGGCTGACAGATACGCAGTATTTT

J gene: TRBJ1-2
V gene: TRBV30
clone size: few
D gene: NA
CDR3 protein: CAWSPIGARGYTF
CDR3 DNA: TGTGCCTGGAGTCCCATCGGGGCTCGAGGCTACACCTTC

J gene: TRBJ1-1
V gene: TRBV20-1
clone size: NA
D gene: NA
CDR3 protein: CSARSDGFNTEAFF
CDR3 DNA: TGCAGTGCTAGGTCAGACGGGTTCAACACTGAAGCTTTCTTT

J gene: TRBJ2-3
V gene: TRBV3-1
clone size: medium-sized
D gene: TRBD2
CDR3 protein: CASSQVATSVGTDTQYF
CDR3 DNA: TGTGCCAGCAGCCAAGTGGCGACTAGCGTGGGCACAGATACGCAGTATTTT

J gene: TRBJ2-6
V gene: TRBV20-1
clone size: NA
D gene: NA
CDR3 protein: CSAPKDNSGANVLTF
CDR3 DNA: TGCAGTGCTCCTAAGGACAACTCTGGGGCCAACGTCCTGACTTTC

J gene: TRBJ2-5
V gene: TRBV7-2
clone size: NA
D gene: TRBD2
CDR3 protein: CASSPRLAGGPETQYF
CDR3 DNA: TGTGCCAGCAGCCCCCGGCTAGCGGGAGGGCCTGAGACCCAGTACTTC

J gene: TRBJ2-7
V gene: TRBV7-2
clone size: many
D gene: TRBD2
CDR3 protein: CASSFRTSGGGSSYEQYF
CDR3 DNA: TGTGCCAGCAGCTTCAGGACTAGCGGGGGGGGAAGCTCCTACGAGCAGTACTTC

J gene: TRBJ2-5
V gene: TRBV14
clone size: few
D gene: TRBD2
CDR3 protein: CASSGLRRGGAETQYF
CDR3 DNA: TGTGCCAGCAGCGGACTTCGGCGGGGGGGAGCGGAGACCCAGTACTTC

J gene: TRBJ1-1
V gene: TRBV28
clone size: few
D gene: NA
CDR3 protein: CASYPLQGRNTEAFF
CDR3 DNA: TGTGCCAGCTACCCCCTACAGGGAAGGAACACTGAAGCTTTCTTT

J gene: TRBJ2-5
V gene: TRBV12-3/TRBV12-4
clone size: NA
D gene: NA
CDR3 protein: CASRGLRETQYF
CDR3 DNA: TGTGCCAGCAGAGGGTTGAGGGAGACCCAGTACTTC

J gene: TRBJ2-3
V gene: TRBV9
clone size: NA
D gene: NA
CDR3 protein: CASSVGRVSTDTQYF
CDR3 DNA: TGTGCCAGCAGCGTAGGGCGGGTTAGCACAGATACGCAGTATTTT

J gene: TRBJ2-7
V gene: TRBV3-1
clone size: NA
D gene: TRBD1
CDR3 protein: CASSQEQGAGEQYF
CDR3 DNA: TGTGCCAGCAGCCAGGAACAGGGGGCCGGCGAGCAGTACTTC

J gene: TRBJ2-5
V gene: TRBV20-1
clone size: NA
D gene: NA
CDR3 protein: CSAKGGQQFSETQYF
CDR3 DNA: TGCAGTGCAAAGGGGGGGCAGCAGTTTTCAGAGACCCAGTACTTC